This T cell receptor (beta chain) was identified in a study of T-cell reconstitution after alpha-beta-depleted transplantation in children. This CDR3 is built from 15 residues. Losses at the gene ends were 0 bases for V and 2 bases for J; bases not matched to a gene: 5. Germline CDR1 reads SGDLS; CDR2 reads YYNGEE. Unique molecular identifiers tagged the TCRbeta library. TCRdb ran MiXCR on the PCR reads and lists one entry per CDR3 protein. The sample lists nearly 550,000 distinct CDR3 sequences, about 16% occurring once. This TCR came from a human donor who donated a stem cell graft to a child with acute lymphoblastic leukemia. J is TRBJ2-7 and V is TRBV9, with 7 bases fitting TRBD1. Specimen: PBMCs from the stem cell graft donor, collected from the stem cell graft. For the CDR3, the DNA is TGTGCCAGCAGCGTAGGACAGGGATTTGCCTACGAGCAGTACTTC. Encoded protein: CASSVGQGFAYEQYF.